This T cell receptor (beta chain) is from a study of tumor-infiltrating lymphocytes in primary liver carcinoma. About this clonotype: The antigen remains undetermined. The conserved closing phenylalanine or tryptophan is absent in this CDR3, likely reflecting a read error.

The germline CDR1 and CDR2 sequences are SQVTM and ANQGSEA. CDR3 length: 13 residues. Study-level results: Tumors reached a significantly greater top-250-clone fraction than blood did (p = 0.039).

The tissue used was unsorted bulk material of roughly 17-34 mg. RNA and DNA were co-extracted from it with the AllPrep DNA/RNA mini kit. With 500 ng total RNA as template and a constant-region primer, TCR beta cDNA was made. Researchers made the TCR beta libraries by running three nested multiplex PCR rounds with slightly modified ARM-PCR. In the first two PCR rounds, TRBV1-TRBV30 forward primers were paired with a C-beta reverse primer, and each round lasted about 10 cycles. TCRdb itself ran the multiplex PCR reads through MiXCR, one entry per CDR3 protein. Among roughly 20,000 distinct CDR3 sequences listed, over 70% were seen once.

The TCR sequence derives from a woman in her twenties or thirties with primary liver carcinoma and hepatitis B virus infection. The chain has TRBV29-1 and TRBJ2-1, with D possibly called TRBD1 or TRBD2 (5 bases each). The sample was liver tumor tissue from sampling region 4. The subset denotes: tumor region T4, right-lateral pole. CDR3 bases: TGTAGCGTTGAGGGGAGCTCATACAATGAGCAGTTCTCC. This sequence encodes CSVEGSSYNEQFS.